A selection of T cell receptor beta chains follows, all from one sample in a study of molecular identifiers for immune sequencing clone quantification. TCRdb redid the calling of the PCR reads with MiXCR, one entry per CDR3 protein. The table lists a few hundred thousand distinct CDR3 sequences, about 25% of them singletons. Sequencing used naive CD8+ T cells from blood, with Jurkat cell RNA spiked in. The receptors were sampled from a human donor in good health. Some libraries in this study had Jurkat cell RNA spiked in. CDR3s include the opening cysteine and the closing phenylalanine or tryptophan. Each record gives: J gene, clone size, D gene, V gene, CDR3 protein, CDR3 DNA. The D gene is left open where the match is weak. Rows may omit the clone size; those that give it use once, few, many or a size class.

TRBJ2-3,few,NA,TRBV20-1,CGARDGAYSTDTQYF,TGCGGTGCTAGAGATGGAGCGTACAGCACAGATACGCAGTATTTT
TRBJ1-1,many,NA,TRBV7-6,CASSGRDPEAFF,TGTGCCAGCAGCGGCAGGGACCCTGAAGCTTTCTTT
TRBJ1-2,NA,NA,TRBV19,CASIEGGTNYGYTF,TGTGCCAGTATTGAGGGCGGAACTAACTATGGCTACACCTTC
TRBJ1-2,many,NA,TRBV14,CASSRGQNYGYTF,TGTGCCAGCAGCCGTGGACAGAATTATGGCTACACCTTC
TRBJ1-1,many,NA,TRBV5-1,CASKRSGDPNTEAFF,TGCGCCAGCAAGCGCAGTGGGGACCCGAACACTGAAGCTTTCTTT
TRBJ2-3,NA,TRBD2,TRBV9,CASSVGLANTDTQYF,TGTGCCAGCAGCGTCGGACTAGCGAACACAGATACGCAGTATTTT
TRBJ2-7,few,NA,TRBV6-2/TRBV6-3,CASSYITGYEQYF,TGTGCCAGCAGTTACATTACTGGATACGAGCAGTACTTC
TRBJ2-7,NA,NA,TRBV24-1,CATSAQGAYEQYF,TGTGCCACCAGTGCCCAGGGTGCTTACGAGCAGTACTTC
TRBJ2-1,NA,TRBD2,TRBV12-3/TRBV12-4,CASTLGGLAGSEQFF,TGTGCCAGCACTCTTGGGGGACTAGCGGGTAGTGAGCAGTTCTTC
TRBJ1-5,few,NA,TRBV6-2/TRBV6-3,CASSPIQATITYSNQPQHF,TGTGCCAGCAGCCCCATCCAGGCGACGATTACTTATAGCAATCAGCCCCAGCATTTT
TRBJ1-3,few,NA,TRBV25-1,CASSELLLGPTSGNTIYF,TGTGCCAGCAGTGAATTATTGTTGGGGCCGACCTCTGGAAACACCATATATTTT
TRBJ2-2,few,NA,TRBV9,CASSAPVQGGHTGELFF,TGTGCCAGCAGCGCCCCCGTGCAGGGTGGGCACACCGGGGAGCTGTTTTTT
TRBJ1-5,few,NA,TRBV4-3,CASSQGTGISNQPQHF,TGCGCCAGCAGCCAAGGTACGGGAATTAGCAATCAGCCCCAGCATTTT
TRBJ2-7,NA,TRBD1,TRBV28,CASSVLRTGGIDEQYF,TGTGCCAGCAGTGTACTCCGGACAGGGGGCATCGACGAGCAGTACTTC
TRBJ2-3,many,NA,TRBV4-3,CASSQGSQAPTDTQYF,TGCGCCAGCAGCCAGGGTAGCCAAGCCCCCACAGATACGCAGTATTTT
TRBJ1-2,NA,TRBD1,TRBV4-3,CASSQEVAGGDWYGYTF,TGCGCCAGCAGCCAAGAAGTGGCAGGGGGGGACTGGTATGGCTACACCTTC
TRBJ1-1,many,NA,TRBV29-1,CSVGLLNTEAFF,TGCAGCGTTGGTCTCTTAAACACTGAAGCTTTCTTT
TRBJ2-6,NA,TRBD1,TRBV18,CASSPLDRASNVLTF,TGTGCCAGCTCCCCACTGGACAGGGCGTCCAACGTCCTGACTTTC
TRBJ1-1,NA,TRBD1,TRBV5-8,CASSHLTGLNMEALF,TGTGCCAGCAGCCATCTGACAGGGCTGAACATGGAAGCTCTCTTT
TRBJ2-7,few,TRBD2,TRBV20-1,CSATFRAGAGEQYF,TGCAGTGCTACATTCCGAGCGGGGGCGGGAGAGCAGTACTTC
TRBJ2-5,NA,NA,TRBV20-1,CSARDPGFGETQYF,TGCAGTGCTAGAGATCCTGGGTTTGGAGAGACCCAGTACTTC
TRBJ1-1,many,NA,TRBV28,CASSFGPGARTEAFF,TGTGCCAGCAGTTTTGGTCCCGGGGCTCGGACTGAAGCTTTCTTT
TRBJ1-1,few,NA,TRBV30,CAWSSYPDSLNTEAFF,TGTGCCTGGAGTTCCTACCCCGACAGCCTTAACACTGAAGCTTTCTTT
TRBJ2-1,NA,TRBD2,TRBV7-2,CASSLAASGGAVYNEQFF,TGTGCCAGCAGCTTAGCTGCTAGCGGGGGGGCAGTCTACAATGAGCAGTTCTTC
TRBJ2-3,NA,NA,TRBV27,CASSLTANPYADTQYF,TGTGCCAGCAGTTTAACGGCTAACCCCTACGCAGATACGCAGTATTTT
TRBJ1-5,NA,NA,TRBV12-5,CASGLVPARGLYQPQHF,TGTGCTAGTGGTTTGGTACCAGCTAGGGGGTTGTATCAGCCCCAGCATTTT
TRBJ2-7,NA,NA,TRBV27,CASSLLGPGAYEQYF,TGTGCCAGCAGTTTGTTGGGACCAGGAGCCTACGAGCAGTACTTC
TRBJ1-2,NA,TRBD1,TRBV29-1,CSGGQALNYGYTF,TGCAGCGGGGGACAGGCCCTCAACTATGGCTACACCTTC
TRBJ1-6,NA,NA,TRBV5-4,CASSAGASGAGYNSPLHF,TGTGCCAGCAGCGCGGGGGCATCCGGTGCGGGTTATAATTCACCCCTCCACTTT
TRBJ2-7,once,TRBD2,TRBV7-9,CASSSGLAGVGLERYF,TGTGCCAGCAGCTCTGGGCTAGCGGGGGTAGGACTCGAGCGGTACTTC
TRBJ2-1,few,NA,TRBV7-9,CASSPRYNEQFF,TGTGCCAGCAGCCCTAGATACAATGAGCAGTTCTTC
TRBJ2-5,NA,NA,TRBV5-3,CASSYVIGLAKETQYF,TGTGCCAGCAGCTACGTCATTGGGCTCGCCAAAGAGACCCAGTACTTC
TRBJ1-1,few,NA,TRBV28,CASSNNRDGWNTEAFF,TGTGCCAGCAGTAATAACAGGGATGGATGGAACACTGAAGCTTTCTTT
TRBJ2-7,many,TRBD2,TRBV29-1,CSVLAGGGYEQYF,TGCAGCGTACTAGCGGGGGGCGGCTACGAGCAGTACTTC
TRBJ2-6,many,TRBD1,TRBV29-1,CSVMGQGLSGANVLTF,TGCAGCGTTATGGGACAGGGGCTTTCTGGGGCCAACGTCCTGACTTTC
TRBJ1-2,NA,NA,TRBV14,CASSQAELLPSGAYGYTF,TGTGCCAGCAGCCAAGCCGAACTGTTACCGTCGGGGGCCTATGGCTACACCTTC
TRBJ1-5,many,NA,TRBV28,CASSPDTSIWQPQHF,TGTGCCAGCAGTCCCGACACCTCAATTTGGCAGCCCCAGCATTTT
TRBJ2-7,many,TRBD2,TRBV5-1,CASSLTSAYEQYF,TGCGCCAGCAGCCTGACTAGCGCGTACGAGCAGTACTTC
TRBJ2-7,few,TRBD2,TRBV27,CASSLIAGGHYEQYF,TGTGCCAGCAGTTTAATAGCGGGGGGGCACTACGAGCAGTACTTC
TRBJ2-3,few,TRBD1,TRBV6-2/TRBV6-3,CASSYVTGADTQYF,TGTGCCAGCAGTTACGTGACAGGGGCAGATACGCAGTATTTT
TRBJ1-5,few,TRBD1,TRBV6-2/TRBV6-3,CASSPTDRVVFSNQPQHF,TGTGCCAGCAGCCCAACCGACAGGGTGGTTTTCAGCAATCAGCCCCAGCATTTT
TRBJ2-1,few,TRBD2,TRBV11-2,CASSYLAGDLRNEQFF,TGTGCCAGCAGCTACCTAGCGGGGGACCTTCGGAATGAGCAGTTCTTC
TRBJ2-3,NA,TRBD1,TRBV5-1,CASSLHRDRSTDTQYF,TGCGCCAGCAGCTTACACCGGGACAGGAGCACAGATACGCAGTATTTT
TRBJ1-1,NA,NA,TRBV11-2,CASSFSQGWTEAFF,TGTGCCAGCAGCTTCTCTCAGGGTTGGACTGAAGCTTTCTTT
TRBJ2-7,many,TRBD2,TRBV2,CASILGTSRYEQYF,TGTGCCAGCATCCTCGGGACTAGCCGCTACGAGCAGTACTTC
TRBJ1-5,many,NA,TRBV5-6,CASSLDRNSNQPQHF,TGTGCCAGCAGCTTGGACAGGAATAGCAATCAGCCCCAGCATTTT
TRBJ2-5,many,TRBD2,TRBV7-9,CASSTGLAGVIQETQYF,TGTGCCAGCAGCACGGGACTAGCGGGGGTTATACAAGAGACCCAGTACTTC
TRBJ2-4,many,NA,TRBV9,CASSGQGNIQYF,TGTGCCAGCAGCGGGCAGGGCAACATTCAGTACTTC
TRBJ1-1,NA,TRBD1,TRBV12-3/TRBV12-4,CASSFAGGFAEAFF,TGTGCCAGCAGTTTTGCAGGGGGCTTCGCTGAAGCTTTCTTT
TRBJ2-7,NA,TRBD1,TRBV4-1,CASSPTGDPSYEQYF,TGCGCCAGCAGCCCGACAGGGGACCCTTCCTACGAGCAGTACTTC
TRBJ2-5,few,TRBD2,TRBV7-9,CASTEIPAGGLRETQYF,TGTGCCAGCACCGAAATACCCGCGGGGGGATTAAGAGAGACCCAGTACTTC
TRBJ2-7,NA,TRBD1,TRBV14,CPSSQGTGLYEQYF,TGTCCCAGCAGCCAAGGGACAGGTCTTTACGAGCAGTACTTC
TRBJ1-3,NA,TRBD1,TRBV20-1,CSATPSRGEPGNSIYF,TGCAGTGCTACCCCCTCCAGGGGGGAGCCTGGAAACTCCATATATTTT
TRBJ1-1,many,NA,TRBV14,CASSQDPMNTEAFF,TGTGCCAGCAGCCAAGATCCGATGAACACTGAAGCTTTCTTT
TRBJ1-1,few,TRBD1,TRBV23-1,CASSQSVAGGTNTEAFF,TGCGCCAGCAGTCAATCGGTGGCAGGGGGTACGAACACTGAAGCTTTCTTT